The clone carrying this T cell receptor (beta chain) was observed many times. With 6 bases removed from V and 3 bases from J, the gap between germline ends came to 15 bases. This CDR3 is 14 amino acids long. Germline V gene lookup returns CDR1 MNHEY and CDR2 SMNVEV (reference sequence). This specimen belongs to a study of molecular identifiers for immune sequencing clone quantification. From the PCR reads, TCRdb called clonotypes with MiXCR, one entry per CDR3 protein. There are more than 250,000 distinct CDR3 sequences in the sample; 20% to 25% occur only once, and more than 0.8% lies in the top ten.

The origin of this receptor is a human donor in good health. Some libraries in this study had Jurkat cell RNA spiked in. The chain combines TRBV27 with TRBJ2-7; perhaps TRBD1 as D (6 bases). Sequencing was performed on naive CD8+ T cells from blood, with Jurkat cell RNA spiked in. Indicated subset: FACS-sorted CD8+CD4-CCR7+CD45RA+ naive T cells. CDR3 in amino acids: CASRQGLGLYEQYF. The CDR3 DNA follows: TGTGCCAGCAGACAGGGTTTGGGGCTCTACGAGCAGTACTTC.